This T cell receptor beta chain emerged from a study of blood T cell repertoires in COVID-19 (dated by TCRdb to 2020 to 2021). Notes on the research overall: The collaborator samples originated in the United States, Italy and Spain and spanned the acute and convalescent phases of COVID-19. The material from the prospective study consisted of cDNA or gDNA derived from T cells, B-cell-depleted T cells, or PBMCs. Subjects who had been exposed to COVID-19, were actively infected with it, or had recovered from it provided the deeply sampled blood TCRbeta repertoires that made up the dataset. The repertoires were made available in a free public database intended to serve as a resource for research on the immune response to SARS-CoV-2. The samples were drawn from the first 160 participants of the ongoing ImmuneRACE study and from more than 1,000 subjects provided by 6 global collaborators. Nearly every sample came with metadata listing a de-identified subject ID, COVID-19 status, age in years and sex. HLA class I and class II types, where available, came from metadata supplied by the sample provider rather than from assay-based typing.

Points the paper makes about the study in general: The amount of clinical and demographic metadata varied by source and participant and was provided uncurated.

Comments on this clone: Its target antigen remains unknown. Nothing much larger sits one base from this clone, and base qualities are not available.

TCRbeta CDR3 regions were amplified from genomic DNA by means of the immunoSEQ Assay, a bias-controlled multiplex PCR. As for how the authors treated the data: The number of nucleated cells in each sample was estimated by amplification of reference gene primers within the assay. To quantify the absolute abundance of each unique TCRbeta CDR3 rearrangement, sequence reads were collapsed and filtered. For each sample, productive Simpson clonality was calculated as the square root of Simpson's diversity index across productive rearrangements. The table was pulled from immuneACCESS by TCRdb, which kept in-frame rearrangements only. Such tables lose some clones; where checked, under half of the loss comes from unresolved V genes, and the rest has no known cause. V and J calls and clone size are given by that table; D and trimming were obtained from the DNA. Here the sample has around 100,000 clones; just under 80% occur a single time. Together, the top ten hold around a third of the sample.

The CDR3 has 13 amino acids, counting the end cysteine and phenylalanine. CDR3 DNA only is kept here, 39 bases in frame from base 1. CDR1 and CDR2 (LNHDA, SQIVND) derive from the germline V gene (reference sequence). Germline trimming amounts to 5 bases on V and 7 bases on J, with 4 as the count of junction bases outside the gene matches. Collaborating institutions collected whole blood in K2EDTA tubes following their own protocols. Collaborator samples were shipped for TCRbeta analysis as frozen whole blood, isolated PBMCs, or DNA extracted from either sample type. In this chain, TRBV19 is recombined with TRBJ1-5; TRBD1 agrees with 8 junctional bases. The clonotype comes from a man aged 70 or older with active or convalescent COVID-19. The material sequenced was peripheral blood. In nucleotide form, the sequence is TGTGCCAGTAGTTCAGGACAGGGACAGCCCCAGCATTTT. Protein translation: CASSSGQGQPQHF.